The subject of this entry is one T cell receptor beta chain. Its antigen is undetermined. The data derive from a study of CD8+ T cells in alopecia areata. Extracted from the samples, RNA was reverse transcribed into cDNA to serve as the sequencing template. Profiling relied on immunoSEQ multiplex PCR, and the TCRdb table lists in-frame clones only, not all of them. Of 150,000 to 250,000 clones listed, 45% to 75% were seen once; the top ten hold less than 3.5%. Study-level points and caveats: Within the top 100, expanded CD8+ clones significantly decreased with tofacitinib, as did scalp clonality. Many of the expanded lesional clones endured in scalp and blood while on tofacitinib.

Trimming cost V 1 base and J 8 bases, with 9 bases left between them. The CDR3 runs to 14 residues. Germline V gene data show CDR1 as LNHNV and CDR2 as YYDKDF (reference sequence). Regarding treatment: oral pan-JAK inhibitor, 5-10 mg twice daily. CD4+ and CD8+ T cells were sorted from PBMCs. V and J are TRBV15 and TRBJ1-6, with D perhaps TRBD1 (5 bases). The TCR originated in a human donor with alopecia areata. This specimen consisted of CD4+ T cells sorted from blood, obtained at week 4, from a patient treated with tofacitinib. CDR3 in DNA: TGTGCCACCAGCAGAGTACAGGAGGATTCACCCCTCCACTTT. The encoded protein is CATSRVQEDSPLHF.